One and the same sample provided the 3 T cell receptor beta chains below, sequenced in a study of cytomegalovirus exposure and HLA in healthy donors. The PCR employed 60 Vbeta primers together with 13 Jbeta primers. Method: immunoSEQ multiplex PCR; TCRdb's copy keeps in-frame clones and lacks some. The table records about 190,000 clones, roughly 80% of them present only once. The material sequenced was PBMCs. Receptor source: a woman in her 30s in good health and CMV-seropositive.

CDR3 coding DNA: TGTGCCAGCAGCTTAGTTCGGGGGGCGAGCACAGATACGCAGTATTTT. Its protein product is CASSLVRGASTDTQYF. V usage is TRBV11-2 and J usage is TRBJ2-3; D might be TRBD2 (7 bases). Germline V gene lookup returns CDR1 SGHAT and CDR2 FQNNGV. The CDR3 has 16 amino acids. Between the trimmed V and J ends, which lost 1 base and 0 bases, there was a span of 11 bases.

V gene TRBV6-5 combines with J gene TRBJ2-7; D may be TRBD1 (5 bases). Germline assignment: CDR1 MNHEY and CDR2 SVGAGI. The CDR3 runs 13 residues. V was cut by 5 bases and J by 5 bases, with 13 bases left in between. The CDR3 loop reads CASSPPQGNEQYF. CDR3 in DNA: TGTGCCAGCAGTCCACCCCAGGGTAACGAGCAGTACTTC.

The chain joins TRBV5-1 to TRBJ1-2; TRBD1 aligns across 7 bases. The J segment lost 0 bases and the V segment lost 4 bases, leaving 3 bases of the junction unmatched. The CDR3 totals 14 residues. Germline lookup yields CDR1 SGHRS and CDR2 YFSETQ. The CDR3, as DNA: TGCGCCAGCAGCATGACAGGGACTAACTATGGCTACACCTTC. It yields the protein CASSMTGTNYGYTF.